The 27 T cell receptor beta chains below come from one sample, sequenced in a study of blood T cell repertoires in COVID-19. The protocol was immunoSEQ multiplex PCR, while the TCRdb copy is restricted to in-frame clones and leaves out a portion. Of 110,000 or so clones listed, more than 80% are singletons. What was sequenced was peripheral blood. These receptors were taken from a woman aged 60 to 75 with COVID-19, enrolled during active disease.

The chain is built from TRBV6-1 and TRBJ1-1; 8 nucleotides line up with TRBD1. Trimming took 6 bases from V and 0 from J; bases not matched to a gene: 6. Germline-derived CDR1 and CDR2 are MNHNS and SASEGT. The CDR3 has 15 amino acids. This CDR3 is CASRPGQGMNTEAFF. The CDR3 coding sequence is TGTGCCAGCAGGCCTGGACAGGGAATGAACACTGAAGCTTTCTTT.

V and J are TRBV5-1 and TRBJ2-5; D gene uncertain. The length of the CDR3 is 14 residues. Germline CDR1 is SGHRS and CDR2 is YFSETQ. The ends were cut back, 2 bases at V and 1 base at J, with 9 bases in the middle. The CDR3 here is CASSLDPGQETQYF. The CDR3 region has the DNA TGCGCCAGCAGCTTAGATCCCGGCCAAGAGACCCAGTACTTC.

The chain uses TRBV4-2 and TRBJ1-1; 7 bases are a match to TRBD1. Trimming removed 4 bases from V and 4 bases from J; junction bases left unmatched: 6. The CDR3 runs to 14 residues. Germline lookup yields CDR1 LGHNA and CDR2 YNFKEQ. CDR3 residues: CASSRSGTATEAFF. The CDR3 DNA sequence: TGTGCCAGCAGCCGCTCCGGGACAGCCACTGAAGCTTTCTTT.

This clone was picked up one time. V is TRBV4-1 and J is TRBJ2-5, with D uncertain. Trimming cost V 0 bases and J 7 bases, with 12 bases left between them. This CDR3 is built from 14 residues. The germline gives CDR1 MGHRA, CDR2 YSYEKL. CDR3 loop: CASSQDQSFPTQYF. CDR3 nucleotide sequence: TGCGCCAGCAGCCAAGATCAGTCCTTTCCGACCCAGTACTTC.

The chain recombines TRBV12-3 or TRBV12-4 with TRBJ2-7, with D uncertain. The CDR3 covers 10 residues. Trimming stripped 8 bases from V and 4 bases from J, with 6 bases between. The CDR3 DNA follows: TGTGCCAGCGGGCTTTACGAGCAGTACTTC. Its translation: CASGLYEQYF.

CDR3 residues: CASSLGLRYEQYF. The CDR3 region has the DNA TGTGCCAGCAGCTTGGGACTCCGCTACGAGCAGTACTTC. This rearrangement joins TRBV5-4 to TRBJ2-7, with no clear D. Germline V gives CDR1 SGHNT, CDR2 YYREEE (reference sequence). This CDR3 region has 13 residues. V was shortened by 0 bases and J by 3 bases, with 7 bases between the two germline ends.

V and J are TRBV7-7 and TRBJ2-7; TRBD1 aligns across 7 bases. The germline V gene encodes CDR1 SSHAT and CDR2 FNYEAQ (reference sequence). The CDR3 has 14 amino acids. The DNA for the CDR3 is TGTGCTAGTCTGGGGACAGATAGCTCCTACGAGCAGTACTTC. This translates into CASLGTDSSYEQYF.

The chain combines TRBV3-1 (or the pseudogene TRBV3-2) with TRBJ2-5, with D maybe TRBD2 (5 bases). Germline loops: CDR1 LGHDT, CDR2 YNNKEL (reference sequence). CDR3 size: 15 residues. V lost 0 bases to trimming and J lost 5 bases, with 13 bases between them. The CDR3 sequence is CASSQEALAGETQYF. In DNA form, the CDR3 reads TGTGCCAGCAGCCAAGAAGCTCTCGCGGGTGAGACCCAGTACTTC.

The chain couples TRBV10-1 to TRBJ2-1; 12 nucleotides match TRBD1. The CDR3 has 16 amino acids. Germline loops: CDR1 WNHNN, CDR2 SYGVQD (reference sequence). Germline trimming cut 7 bases from V and 4 bases from J; bases unmatched to any gene: 8. The CDR3 region is CASMGQGARGYNEQFF. The CDR3 DNA is TGCGCCAGCATGGGACAGGGGGCCAGGGGATACAATGAGCAGTTCTTC.

The chain couples TRBV24-1 to TRBJ2-3, with TRBD1 identical over 7 bases. V was clipped by 3 bases and J by 7 bases; unmatched bases: 3. This CDR3 is 13 amino acids long. Germline CDR1 and CDR2: KGHDR and SFDVKD. CDR3 sequence (DNA): TGTGCCACCAGTGATCCGGGACAGTATACGCAGTATTTT. This codes for CATSDPGQYTQYF.

In nucleotides, the CDR3 is TGTGCCAGCAGCCAGGGGACGCAGCCCCAGCATTTT. It codes for CASSQGTQPQHF. The chain combines TRBV9 with TRBJ1-5; maybe TRBD1 (6 bases). The germline gives CDR1 SGDLS, CDR2 YYNGEE. V was cut by 4 bases and J by 7 bases, with 9 bases left in between. The CDR3 has 12 amino acids. The variable domain in full, completed from reference TRBV9 and TRBJ1-5, reads DSGVTQTPKHLITATGQRVTLRCSPRSGDLSVYWYQQSLDQGLQFLIQYYNGEERAKGNILERFSAQQFPDLHSELNLSSLELGDSALYFCASSQGTQPQHFGDGTRLSIL.

This rearrangement joins TRBV19 to TRBJ1-3; possibly TRBD1 for D (5 bases). This CDR3 is built from 17 residues. Looked up from germline, CDR1 is LNHDA and CDR2 is SQIVND (reference sequence). V lost 5 bases to trimming and J lost 0 bases, with 17 bases between them. The CDR3 bases are TGTGCCAGTAGTCCGCGGGACCCGTACCTCTCTGGAAACACCATATATTTT. Protein: CASSPRDPYLSGNTIYF.

J is TRBJ2-5 and V is TRBV5-1, with D unclear. Deletions cut 3 bases from V and 7 bases from J, with 13 bases between. CDR3 length equals 13 residues. Germline V gene sequence: CDR1 SGHRS, CDR2 YFSETQ. The CDR3 bases are TGCGCCAGCAGCTCCAGCCTAGGTCTGACCCAGTACTTC. Translation: CASSSSLGLTQYF.

The chain couples TRBV19 to TRBJ1-2; D may be TRBD1 (5 bases). The germline CDR1 and CDR2 sequences are LNHDA and SQIVND (reference sequence). V lost 4 bases, J lost 4 bases, and 13 bases lay in between. The CDR3 contains 14 residues. The DNA of the CDR3 is TGTGCCAGTAGTAGGAGGGACCGAGCCTATGGCTACACCTTC. Translation: CASSRRDRAYGYTF. Using reference TRBV19 and TRBJ1-2 for the parts outside the CDR3, the full variable domain is DGGITQSPKYLFRKEGQNVTLSCEQNLNHDAMYWYRQDPGQGLRLIYYSQIVNDFQKGDIAEGYSVSREKKESFPLTVTSAQKNPTAFYLCASSRRDRAYGYTFGSGTRLTVV.

V gene TRBV19 combines with J gene TRBJ1-5; TRBD1 aligns across 8 bases. Germline V lookup: CDR1 LNHDA, CDR2 SQIVND (reference sequence). V dropped 2 bases and J dropped 2; count of bases not matched to a gene: 5. The CDR3 spans 16 residues. The CDR3 nucleotides read TGTGCCAGTAGTATACCACAGGGGGACGGCAATCAGCCCCAGCATTTT. Its protein is CASSIPQGDGNQPQHF.

The rearrangement joins TRBV7-2 to TRBJ1-1; D call uncertain. Germline CDR1 and CDR2: SGHTA and FQGNSA. The CDR3 is 13 residues long. V lost 1 base, J lost 7 bases, and 10 bases lay in between. CDR3 residues: CASSLELDGEAFF. The CDR3 coding sequence is TGTGCCAGCAGCTTAGAGCTTGATGGTGAAGCTTTCTTT.

The CDR3 loop reads CASSRGQLLTEAFF. The DNA for the CDR3 is TGTGCCAGCAGCCGGGGACAGCTCCTCACTGAAGCTTTCTTT. The chain combines TRBV27 with TRBJ1-1; 7 positions match TRBD1. The V gene end was trimmed by 6 bases and the J gene end by 4 bases; junction bases not matched to a gene: 8. The germline gives CDR1 MNHEY, CDR2 SMNVEV (reference sequence). This CDR3 has 14 amino acids.

Here the CDR3 reads CASSYNVDSPNEQFF. The CDR3 DNA follows: TGTGCCAGCTCGTATAACGTGGACTCACCCAATGAGCAGTTCTTC. The genes are TRBV18 and TRBJ2-1; tentative D call: TRBD2 (5 bases). The CDR3 runs to 15 residues. Germline V gives CDR1 KGHSH, CDR2 LQKENI. The V and J ends lost 6 bases and 6 bases respectively, with 18 bases between them.

The chain couples TRBV7-2 to TRBJ1-6; D not resolved. The CDR3 loop spans 13 amino acids. Germline lookup yields CDR1 SGHTA and CDR2 FQGNSA. With 7 bases removed from V and 5 bases from J, the gap between germline ends came to 9 bases. The chain's CDR3 is CASKGGNNSPLHF. The DNA for the CDR3 is TGTGCCAGCAAGGGCGGGAATAATTCACCCCTCCACTTT.

The chain joins TRBV11-2 to TRBJ2-3; D unresolved. The V and J ends lost 1 base and 2 bases respectively, with 13 bases between them. Germline CDR1 SGHAT, CDR2 FQNNGV. CDR3 length: 16 residues. DNA of the CDR3: TGTGCCAGCAGCTTAGGCGGTTCGGCGGACACAGATACGCAGTATTTT. Translated: CASSLGGSADTDTQYF.

V usage is TRBV7-9 and J usage is TRBJ1-1, with 9 bases fitting TRBD1. The length of the CDR3 is 14 residues. From germline, CDR1 is SEHNR and CDR2 FQNEAQ (reference sequence). J lost 1 base, V lost 7 bases, and 4 bases had no gene match. For the CDR3, the DNA is TGTGCCAGCACCATGACAGGGGGGAACACTGAAGCTTTCTTT. Amino acid sequence: CASTMTGGNTEAFF.

The J gene is TRBJ1-6, the V gene TRBV3-1 (or the pseudogene TRBV3-2); D is ambiguous. V lost 4 bases and J lost 7, with 5 bases in between. The CDR3 totals 12 residues. Germline CDR1 LGHDT, CDR2 YNNKEL (reference sequence). The CDR3 DNA reads TGTGCCAGCAGCCGAGTAAATTCACCCCTCCACTTT. Translating it yields CASSRVNSPLHF.

The chain carries TRBV29-1 and TRBJ2-7, with TRBD1 identical over 7 bases. The CDR3 runs 15 residues. Germline V lookup: CDR1 SQVTM, CDR2 ANQGSEA. The junction had 13 bases not matched to a gene; V was cut back by 5 bases and J by 3 bases. CDR3 bases: TGCAGCGTTCTTAAATTAAGGGACAGAAACTACGAGCAGTACTTC. This codes for CSVLKLRDRNYEQYF.

The gene calls are TRBV9 and TRBJ2-1, with D perhaps matching TRBD2 (6 bases). In germline, CDR1 is SGDLS, CDR2 YYNGEE. The germline V and J ends were trimmed by 8 bases and 4 bases, with 16 bases remaining between them. The CDR3 is made up of 14 amino acids. For the CDR3, the DNA is TGTGCCAGTCTCCGGGACTCGAGTTACAATGAGCAGTTCTTC. Amino acids: CASLRDSSYNEQFF.

The chain links TRBV12-5 to TRBJ1-5, with unresolved D. V was clipped by 0 bases and J by 2 bases, with 14 bases between them. Germline CDR1 reads LGHNT; CDR2 reads FRNRAP. The CDR3 runs 17 residues. The CDR3 coding sequence is TGTGCTAGTGGTTTGGTACCGGGGTCCGGTGGCAATCAGCCCCAGCATTTT. This translates into CASGLVPGSGGNQPQHF.

V and J are TRBV5-1 and TRBJ1-1, with D unresolved. This CDR3 has 13 amino acids. V dropped 3 bases and J dropped 2 bases, with 8 bases sitting between them. Per the germline V gene, CDR1 is SGHRS and CDR2 is YFSETQ. The CDR3 DNA reads as TGCGCCAGCAGCTCAAACAGTAACACTGAAGCTTTCTTT. Translating gives CASSSNSNTEAFF. Full variable domain (missing parts from reference TRBV5-1 and TRBJ1-1): KAGVTQTPRYLIKTRGQQVTLSCSPISGHRSVSWYQQTPGQGLQFLFEYFSETQRNKGNFPGRFSGRQFSNSRSEMNVSTLELGDSALYLCASSSNSNTEAFFGQGTRLTVV.

The rearrangement uses TRBV7-2 and TRBJ2-5; perhaps TRBD2 as D (5 bases). This CDR3 is 14 amino acids long. Germline V gene sequence: CDR1 SGHTA, CDR2 FQGNSA. V dropped 3 bases and J dropped 3 bases, with 11 bases sitting between them. DNA for the CDR3: TGTGCCAGCAGCTTTTTCGGGGAGAAAGAGACCCAGTACTTC. It encodes CASSFFGEKETQYF.